This T cell receptor beta chain was sequenced during a study of tumor-infiltrating lymphocytes in primary liver carcinoma. Study summary: The patient population consisted of men and women between 30 and 69 years of age. Productive TCRbeta read counts per sample ran from roughly 3.5 to 7 million and were similar across tissue types. Study conclusions and caveats: Researchers report that only about 7-24% of top clones turned up in all five tumor regions. Tumor region pairs showed greater overlap than either tumor-adjacent or tumor-blood pairs did.

Each 20-30 mg portion of unsorted bulk tissue served as the source for co-extraction of RNA and DNA. V was cut by 9 bases and J by 6 bases, with 21 bases left in between. This CDR3 comprises 15 residues. Germline values: CDR1 SGHVS, CDR2 FQNEAQ. A remark on this clonotype: The antigen remains undetermined.

Production of TCR beta cDNA used around 0.45 ug total RNA together with a constant-region primer. Each TCR beta library was derived from three nested multiplex PCR rounds that employed slightly modified ARM-PCR. Two initial PCR rounds of about 10 cycles each paired TRBV1-TRBV30 forward primers with a C-beta reverse primer. TCRdb passed the multiplex PCR reads through MiXCR, listing each CDR3 protein once. The sample consists of under 25,000 distinct CDR3 sequences, roughly three quarters of them appearing once. The TCR comes from a woman in her twenties or thirties with primary liver carcinoma and hepatitis B virus infection. The V and J genes are TRBV7-8 and TRBJ1-5; D uncertain. Source material: liver tumor tissue from sampling region 5. Subset given: tumor region T5, tumor centre. CDR3 nucleotides: TGTGCCAGAAGCCTTACGAGCCAGGTCGGTCAGCCCCAGCATTTT. Amino acid sequence: CARSLTSQVGQPQHF.